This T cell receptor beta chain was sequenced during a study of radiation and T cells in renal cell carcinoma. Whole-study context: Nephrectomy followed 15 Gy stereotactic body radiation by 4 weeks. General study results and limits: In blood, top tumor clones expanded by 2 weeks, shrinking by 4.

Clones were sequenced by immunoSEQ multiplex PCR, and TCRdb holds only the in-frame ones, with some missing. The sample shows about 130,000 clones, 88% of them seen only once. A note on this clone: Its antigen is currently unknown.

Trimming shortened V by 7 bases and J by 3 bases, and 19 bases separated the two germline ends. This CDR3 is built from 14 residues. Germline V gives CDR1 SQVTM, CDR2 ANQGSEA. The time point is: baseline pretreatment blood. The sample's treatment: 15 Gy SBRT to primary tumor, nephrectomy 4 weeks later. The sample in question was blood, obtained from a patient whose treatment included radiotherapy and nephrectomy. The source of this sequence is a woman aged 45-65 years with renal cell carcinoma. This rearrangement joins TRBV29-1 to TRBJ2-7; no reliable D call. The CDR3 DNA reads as TGCAGCGCCCGTGTGGGCACAGACGACTACGAGCAGTACTTC. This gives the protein CSARVGTDDYEQYF.